This T cell receptor (beta chain) originates from a study of blood T cells in healthy people across ages. Germline-derived CDR1 and CDR2 are SGHVS and FQNEAQ. This CDR3 comprises 14 residues. Primers used in a second PCR of about 6 to 11 cycles were a sample-barcoded 5' primer and a J-beta primer mix. Each CDR3 protein is one row after TCRdb ran MiXCR on the 5' RACE reads. The sample consists of some 760,000 distinct CDR3 sequences, 20% to 30% of them appearing once. These data are also associated with another study on T cells of mothers and their children.

The chain carries TRBV7-8 and TRBJ2-5; D may be TRBD1 or TRBD2 (5 bases each). With the DNA end fitting TRBJ2-1 better, the J assignment may be wrong. The sequencing input was blood. This TCR was sampled from a boy between 10 and 17 years old in good health. The CDR3 sequence is CASGYGAGTPEQFF. CDR3 sequence (DNA): TGTGCCAGCGGGTACGGGGCCGGGACCCCTGAGCAGTTCTTC.